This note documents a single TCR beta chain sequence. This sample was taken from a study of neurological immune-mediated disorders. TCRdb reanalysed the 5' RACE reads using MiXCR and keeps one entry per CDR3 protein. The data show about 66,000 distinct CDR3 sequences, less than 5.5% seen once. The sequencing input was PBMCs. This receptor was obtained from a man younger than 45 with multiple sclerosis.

The CDR3 protein is CASSPLYGGTEAFF. Written as DNA, the CDR3 is TGTGCCAGCAGCCCCCTTTACGGTGGCACTGAAGCTTTCTTT. This chain uses TRBV3-1 with TRBJ1-1; D gene uncertain. The CDR3 is 14 residues long. The germline gives CDR1 LGHDT, CDR2 YNNKEL (reference sequence). Trimming removed 4 bases at V and 4 bases at J, with 13 bases between.